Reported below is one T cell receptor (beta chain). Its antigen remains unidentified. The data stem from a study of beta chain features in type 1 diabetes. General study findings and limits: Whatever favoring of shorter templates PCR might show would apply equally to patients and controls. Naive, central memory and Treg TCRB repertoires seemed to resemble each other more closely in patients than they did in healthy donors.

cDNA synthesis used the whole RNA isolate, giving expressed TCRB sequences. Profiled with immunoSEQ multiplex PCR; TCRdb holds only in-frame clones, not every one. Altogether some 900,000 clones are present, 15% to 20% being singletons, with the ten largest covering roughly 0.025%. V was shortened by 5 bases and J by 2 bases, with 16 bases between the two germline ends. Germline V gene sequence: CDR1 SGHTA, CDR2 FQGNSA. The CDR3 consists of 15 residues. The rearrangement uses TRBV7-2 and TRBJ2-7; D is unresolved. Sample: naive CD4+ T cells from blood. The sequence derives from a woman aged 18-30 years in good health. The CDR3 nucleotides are TGTGCCAGCAGCCCCCGTAGAGAGTTTACCTACGAGCAGTACTTC. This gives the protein CASSPRREFTYEQYF.